The entry below describes one TCR beta chain. There is no known antigen for this receptor. No per-base quality is available; no much larger clone lies one base away. These data are taken from a study of T cells after somatic rescue of genetic block (dated by TCRdb to 2020 to 2021). In the study overall: What the study looked at was long-term robustness, specifically in a T-cell system that came about through somatic rescue of a genetic block in T-cell development.

The CDR1 and CDR2 encoded by the germline V gene (reference sequence) are LNHDA and SQIVND. V is clipped by 3 bases and J by 2 bases, and the sequence between their germline boundaries is 8 bases long. The CDR3 starts with the cysteine, ends with the phenylalanine, and has 13 residues. This entry keeps only the CDR3 DNA: 39 bases, framed from base 1. The library was produced with the immunoSEQ multiplex PCR assay. TCRdb stores this immuneACCESS table with in-frame sequences only. Part of the clones is absent; in the studies checked, under half of the shortfall reflects unresolved V genes, and no reason is known for the rest. The sample contains 70,000 to 85,000 clones, roughly 88% of them found a single time. Together, the top ten hold 2.5% to 3% of the sample.

The chain employs TRBV19 and TRBJ2-7; the D segment might be TRBD1 or TRBD2, since each matches 5 bases. The receptor was derived from a man younger than 45. What was sequenced was peripheral blood mononuclear cells (PBMCs). The CDR3 protein sequence reads: CASSMGPTYEQYF. At the DNA level, the sequence is TGTGCCAGTAGTATGGGACCTACCTACGAGCAGTACTTC.